This TCR beta chain was retrieved from a study of blood T cell repertoires in COVID-19. Here immunoSEQ multiplex PCR was the method, and the copy in TCRdb shows in-frame clones only, minus some. The sample consists of fewer than 50,000 clones, 85% to 95% of them appearing once. Seattle patients were enrolled during active infection and followed longitudinally. This TCR was recovered from a man in his fifties with COVID-19, enrolled during active disease. Sequenced: peripheral blood.

CDR3 sequence reads: CASSSSGGAGGGETQYF. CDR3 sequence (DNA): TGTGCCAGCAGCTCCTCGGGGGGAGCGGGAGGAGGAGAGACCCAGTACTTC. J is TRBJ2-5 and V is TRBV7-8; 9 bases map to TRBD2. This CDR3 comprises 17 residues. V shed 4 bases, J shed 4 bases, and the junction held 13 bases outside the gene matches. Germline V gene sequence: CDR1 SGHVS, CDR2 FQNEAQ.